This TCR beta chain emerged from a study of blood T cell repertoires in COVID-19. Study in general: The samples span acute and convalescent COVID-19 from the United States, Italy and Spain.

Losses at the gene ends were 5 bases for V and 5 bases for J; bases not matched to a gene: 6. This CDR3 spans 14 amino acids. In germline, CDR1 is SGHTA, CDR2 FQGNSA. The repertoire was sequenced with immunoSEQ multiplex PCR; TCRdb's copy has only in-frame clones and lacks some. The repertoire has 250,000 or so clones, almost 85% of them found once; the top ten carry 1.9%. The TCR sequence derives from a woman of 80 years or more with acute or convalescent COVID-19. The sequencing input was peripheral blood. V is TRBV7-2 and J is TRBJ1-5; 7 bases are a match to TRBD1. This CDR3 is CASSDTGEDQPQHF. CDR3 bases: TGTGCCAGCAGCGATACAGGGGAGGATCAGCCCCAGCATTTT.